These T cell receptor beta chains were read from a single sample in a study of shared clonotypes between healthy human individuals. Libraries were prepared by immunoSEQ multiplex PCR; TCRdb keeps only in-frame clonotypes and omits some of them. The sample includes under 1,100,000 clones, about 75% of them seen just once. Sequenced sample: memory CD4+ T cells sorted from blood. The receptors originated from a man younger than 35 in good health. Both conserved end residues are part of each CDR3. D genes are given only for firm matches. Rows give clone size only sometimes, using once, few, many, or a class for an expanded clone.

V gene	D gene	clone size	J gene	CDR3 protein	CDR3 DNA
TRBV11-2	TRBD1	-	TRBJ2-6	CASSPTGVSGANVLTF	TGTGCCAGCAGCCCAACAGGGGTCTCTGGGGCCAACGTCCTGACTTTC
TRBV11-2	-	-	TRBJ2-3	CASSLDPIHTDTQYF	TGTGCCAGCAGCTTAGATCCCATTCACACAGATACGCAGTATTTT
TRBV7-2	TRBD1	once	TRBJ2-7	CASSLAGTGDYEQYF	TGTGCCAGCAGCTTAGCCGGGACAGGAGACTACGAGCAGTACTTC
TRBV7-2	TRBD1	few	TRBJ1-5	CASSLDRGSNQPQHF	TGTGCCAGCAGCCTAGACAGGGGAAGCAATCAGCCCCAGCATTTT
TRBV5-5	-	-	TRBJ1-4	CASRVDPQGREKLFF	TGTGCCAGCAGGGTAGACCCACAGGGCAGGGAAAAACTGTTTTTT
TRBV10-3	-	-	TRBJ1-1	CAIRNFNTEAFF	TGTGCCATCAGAAATTTTAACACTGAAGCTTTCTTT
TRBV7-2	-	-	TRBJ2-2	CASSVHGANTGELFF	TGTGCCAGCAGCGTCCACGGGGCGAACACCGGGGAGCTGTTTTTT
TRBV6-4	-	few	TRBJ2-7	CAGSTVRSYEQYF	TGTGCCGGCTCCACGGTTCGCTCCTACGAGCAGTACTTC
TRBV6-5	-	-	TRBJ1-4	CASSYSMGIGEKLFF	TGTGCCAGCAGTTACTCTATGGGTATCGGTGAAAAACTGTTTTTT
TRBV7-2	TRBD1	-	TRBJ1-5	CASSPRGDQPQHF	TGTGCCAGCAGCCCCAGGGGGGATCAGCCCCAGCATTTT
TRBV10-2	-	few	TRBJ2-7	CASSRNFRGPRSFGYEQYF	TGCGCCAGCAGTAGAAATTTTCGGGGGCCTCGAAGTTTCGGCTACGAGCAGTACTTC
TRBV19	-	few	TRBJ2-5	CASSIRVGSETQYF	TGTGCCAGTAGTATCAGGGTGGGCTCGGAGACCCAGTACTTC
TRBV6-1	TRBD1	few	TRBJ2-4	CASSELKDRANIQYF	TGTGCCAGCAGTGAGCTGAAGGACAGGGCAAACATTCAGTACTTC
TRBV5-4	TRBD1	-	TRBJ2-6	CASYGDRSTSGANVLTF	TGTGCCAGCTACGGGGACAGGAGTACATCTGGGGCCAACGTCCTGACTTTC
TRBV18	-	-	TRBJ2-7	CASSRSGPYEQYF	TGTGCCAGCTCACGGTCCGGACCCTACGAGCAGTACTTC
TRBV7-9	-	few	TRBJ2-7	CASSRIVMGEQYF	TGTGCCAGCAGCCGAATTGTCATGGGCGAGCAGTACTTC
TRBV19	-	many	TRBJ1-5	CASRASNQPQHF	TGTGCCAGTAGAGCTAGCAATCAGCCCCAGCATTTT
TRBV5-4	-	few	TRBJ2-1	CASSLAAKSYNEQFF	TGTGCCAGCAGCTTGGCAGCTAAGTCCTACAATGAGCAGTTCTTC
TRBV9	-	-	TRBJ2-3	CASSPIGTSDTQYF	TGTGCCAGCAGCCCAATAGGGACATCAGATACGCAGTATTTT
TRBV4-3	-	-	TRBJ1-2	CASSQDAGYGYTF	TGCGCCAGCAGCCAAGACGCAGGCTATGGCTACACCTTC
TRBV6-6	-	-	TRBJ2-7	CASSFQTGGYEQYF	TGTGCCAGCAGTTTCCAGACAGGCGGCTACGAGCAGTACTTC
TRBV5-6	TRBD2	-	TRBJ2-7	CASSDPAGVYEQYF	TGTGCCAGCTCCGACCCAGCGGGAGTCTACGAGCAGTACTTC
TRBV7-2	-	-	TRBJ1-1	CASSSHRNTEAFF	TGTGCCAGCAGCTCACACAGGAACACTGAAGCTTTCTTT
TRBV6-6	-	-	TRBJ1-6	CASSNGGAGDSPLHF	TGTGCCAGCAGTAATGGGGGGGCCGGGGATTCACCCCTCCACTTT
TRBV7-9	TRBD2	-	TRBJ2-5	CASSLFPSGSGKVETQYF	TGTGCCAGCAGCCTTTTCCCTAGCGGGAGCGGTAAGGTGGAGACCCAGTACTTC
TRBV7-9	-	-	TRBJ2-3	CASSLRPPPDTQYF	TGTGCCAGCAGCTTAAGGCCCCCCCCAGATACGCAGTATTTT
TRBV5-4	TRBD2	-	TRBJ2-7	CASSAGLPAYEQYF	TGTGCCAGCAGCGCGGGACTACCAGCCTACGAGCAGTACTTC
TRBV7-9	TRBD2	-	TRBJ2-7	CASSAGGYEQYF	TGTGCCAGCAGTGCGGGGGGCTACGAGCAGTACTTC
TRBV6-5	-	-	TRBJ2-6	CASSHGWPGANVLTF	TGTGCCAGCAGTCACGGTTGGCCTGGGGCCAACGTCCTGACTTTC
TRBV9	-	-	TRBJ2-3	CASSVDPTGRTQYF	TGTGCCAGCAGCGTAGATCCAACAGGACGTACGCAGTATTTT
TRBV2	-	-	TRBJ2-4	CASRFGGTIQYF	TGTGCCAGCAGGTTCGGAGGTACCATTCAGTACTTC
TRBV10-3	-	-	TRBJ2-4	CAISEGSSLDGNIQYF	TGTGCCATCAGTGAGGGAAGCTCGCTCGATGGTAACATTCAGTACTTC
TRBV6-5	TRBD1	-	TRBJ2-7	CASSSTRDRVYEQYF	TGTGCCAGCAGCTCGACGCGGGACAGGGTCTACGAGCAGTACTTC
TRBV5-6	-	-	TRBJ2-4	CASSYAGTLAKNIQYF	TGTGCCAGCAGCTATGCGGGTACCCTAGCCAAAAACATTCAGTACTTC
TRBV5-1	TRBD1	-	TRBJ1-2	CASSWKGQGDGYTF	TGCGCCAGCAGCTGGAAAGGACAGGGTGATGGCTACACCTTC
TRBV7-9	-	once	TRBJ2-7	CASRPGLHEQYF	TGTGCCAGCAGACCCGGACTGCACGAGCAGTACTTC
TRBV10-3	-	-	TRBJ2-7	CAITGGLSYEQYF	TGTGCCATCACCGGGGGGCTCTCCTACGAGCAGTACTTC
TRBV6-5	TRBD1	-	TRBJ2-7	CASSLGQVPSYEQYF	TGTGCCAGCAGTTTGGGACAGGTTCCGTCCTACGAGCAGTACTTC
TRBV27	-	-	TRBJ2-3	CASSSPTDTQYF	TGTGCCAGCAGTTCGCCCACAGATACGCAGTATTTT
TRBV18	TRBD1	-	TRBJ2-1	CASSPLDRGSSYNEQFF	TGTGCCAGCTCACCCCTCGACAGGGGGAGCTCCTACAATGAGCAGTTCTTC
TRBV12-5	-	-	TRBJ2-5	CASGHGQSPKETQYF	TGTGCTAGTGGTCACGGACAGAGCCCCAAGGAGACCCAGTACTTC
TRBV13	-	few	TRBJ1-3	CASSFRTTGSGNTIYF	TGTGCCAGCAGCTTCCGAACGACAGGCTCTGGAAACACCATATATTTT
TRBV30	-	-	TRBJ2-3	CAWSVGVAVADTQYF	TGTGCCTGGAGTGTGGGGGTAGCAGTAGCAGATACGCAGTATTTT
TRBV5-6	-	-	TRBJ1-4	CASSLRQNNEKLFF	TGTGCCAGCAGCTTGAGGCAGAACAATGAAAAACTGTTTTTT
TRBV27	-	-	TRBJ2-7	CASSKQGTEQYF	TGTGCCAGCAGTAAACAGGGTACCGAGCAGTACTTC
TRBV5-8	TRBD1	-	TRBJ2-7	CASSSTRPAGTATYEQYF	TGTGCCAGCAGCTCCACCCGGCCTGCTGGGACAGCCACCTACGAGCAGTACTTC
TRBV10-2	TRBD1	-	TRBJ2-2	CASSHGQVTGELFF	TGCGCCAGCAGTCATGGACAGGTTACCGGGGAGCTGTTTTTT
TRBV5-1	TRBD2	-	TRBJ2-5	CASSRGTSGILQETQYF	TGCGCCAGCAGCCGGGGGACTAGCGGGATCCTCCAAGAGACCCAGTACTTC
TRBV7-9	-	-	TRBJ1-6	CASSSDGNSPLHF	TGTGCCAGCAGCTCGGACGGGAATTCACCCCTCCACTTT
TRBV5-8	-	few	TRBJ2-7	CASSVLIPGHGASEQYF	TGTGCCAGCAGCGTGCTCATACCGGGACACGGGGCGTCAGAGCAGTACTTC
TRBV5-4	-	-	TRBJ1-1	CASSPDNRMAEAFF	TGTGCCAGCAGCCCGGACAACAGAATGGCTGAAGCTTTCTTT